Listed below are T cell receptor beta chains from one sample, sequenced in a study of OX40 agonist ivuxolimab in advanced cancers. TCRdb's copy holds only in-frame clones and misses some; the assay was immunoSEQ multiplex PCR. The data hold approximately 21,000 clones, with roughly 84% observed a single time. Source: CD4+ or CD8+ T cells sorted from blood, taken in a trial of the OX40 agonist ivuxolimab. These receptors were taken from an adult with an advanced solid tumor such as melanoma, head and neck, liver or kidney cancer. Each CDR3 is given with its conserved first and last residue. Fields, in order: J gene, CDR3 length, clone size, D gene, V gene, CDR3 protein, CDR3 DNA. A D gene is named only where the DNA matches it firmly. A clone size is listed for some rows: how often the clone was seen (once, few, many), or a class if it is expanded.

j_call: TRBJ1-3; cdr3_length: 17; clone_size: .; d_call: .; v_call: TRBV7-9; cdr3_aa: CASSSGGRLSSGNTIYF; cdr3_nt: TGTGCCAGCAGCTCTGGGGGGAGGTTAAGCTCTGGAAACACCATATATTTT
j_call: TRBJ2-1; cdr3_length: 18; clone_size: .; d_call: TRBD1; v_call: TRBV7-9; cdr3_aa: CASSPILWTGSAYNEQFF; cdr3_nt: TGTGCCAGCAGCCCCATACTTTGGACAGGGTCGGCCTACAATGAGCAGTTCTTC
j_call: TRBJ1-5; cdr3_length: 18; clone_size: .; d_call: .; v_call: TRBV11-2; cdr3_aa: CASSLHPVEQGYNQPQHF; cdr3_nt: TGTGCCAGCAGCTTGCACCCGGTCGAACAGGGCTACAATCAGCCCCAGCATTTT
j_call: TRBJ2-7; cdr3_length: 13; clone_size: .; d_call: .; v_call: TRBV5-6; cdr3_aa: CASSLLGPGEQYF; cdr3_nt: TGTGCCAGCAGCTTACTAGGCCCAGGCGAGCAGTACTTC
j_call: TRBJ2-3; cdr3_length: 16; clone_size: .; d_call: TRBD2; v_call: TRBV27; cdr3_aa: CASSSPGTSETDTQYF; cdr3_nt: TGTGCCAGCAGTTCTCCCGGGACTAGTGAAACAGATACGCAGTATTTT
j_call: TRBJ1-5; cdr3_length: 18; clone_size: .; d_call: .; v_call: TRBV18; cdr3_aa: CASSNMRTDENSNQPQHF; cdr3_nt: TGTGCCAGCTCCAACATGAGGACGGACGAAAATAGCAATCAGCCCCAGCATTTT
j_call: TRBJ1-1; cdr3_length: 14; clone_size: medium-sized; d_call: .; v_call: TRBV27; cdr3_aa: CASSSWTDNTEAFF; cdr3_nt: TGTGCCAGCAGTTCGTGGACGGACAACACTGAAGCTTTCTTT
j_call: TRBJ2-7; cdr3_length: 16; clone_size: .; d_call: .; v_call: TRBV19; cdr3_aa: CASSIDPDRATYEQYF; cdr3_nt: TGTGCCAGTAGTATAGATCCTGACAGAGCTACCTACGAGCAGTACTTC
j_call: TRBJ2-3; cdr3_length: 16; clone_size: .; d_call: .; v_call: TRBV4-1; cdr3_aa: CASSHGPQESTDTQYF; cdr3_nt: TGCGCCAGCAGCCACGGACCCCAGGAGAGCACAGATACGCAGTATTTT
j_call: TRBJ2-3; cdr3_length: 14; clone_size: medium-sized; d_call: TRBD2; v_call: TRBV2; cdr3_aa: CAEAGQISTDTQYF; cdr3_nt: TGTGCCGAAGCGGGGCAGATAAGCACAGATACGCAGTATTTT
j_call: TRBJ2-2; cdr3_length: 16; clone_size: .; d_call: .; v_call: TRBV7-3; cdr3_aa: CASSLEAPRVSGELFF; cdr3_nt: TGTGCCAGCAGCTTAGAGGCCCCTCGCGTGAGTGGGGAGCTGTTTTTT
j_call: TRBJ2-7; cdr3_length: 13; clone_size: few; d_call: .; v_call: TRBV28; cdr3_aa: CASSILQGYEQYF; cdr3_nt: TGTGCCAGCAGCATATTACAGGGCTACGAGCAGTACTTC
j_call: TRBJ2-7; cdr3_length: 17; clone_size: .; d_call: TRBD2; v_call: TRBV5-1; cdr3_aa: CASSFPSSGGVSYEQYF; cdr3_nt: TGCGCCAGCAGCTTTCCCTCTAGCGGAGGAGTTTCCTACGAGCAGTACTTC
j_call: TRBJ1-1; cdr3_length: 15; clone_size: .; d_call: TRBD1; v_call: TRBV6-6; cdr3_aa: CASRGWTGGLTEAFF; cdr3_nt: TGTGCCAGCAGGGGATGGACAGGGGGTTTGACTGAAGCTTTCTTT
j_call: TRBJ2-1; cdr3_length: 14; clone_size: .; d_call: .; v_call: TRBV15; cdr3_aa: CATSRVVGGNEQFF; cdr3_nt: TGTGCCACCAGCAGAGTTGTAGGGGGGAATGAGCAGTTCTTC
j_call: TRBJ2-7; cdr3_length: 17; clone_size: .; d_call: .; v_call: TRBV15; cdr3_aa: CATSRPPGVSEAYEQYF; cdr3_nt: TGTGCCACCAGCAGGCCCCCCGGGGTGAGCGAGGCCTACGAGCAGTACTTC
j_call: TRBJ1-5; cdr3_length: 14; clone_size: .; d_call: .; v_call: TRBV6-1; cdr3_aa: CASSEGGSNQPQHF; cdr3_nt: TGTGCCAGCAGTGAGGGGGGTTCCAATCAGCCCCAGCATTTT
j_call: TRBJ2-7; cdr3_length: 11; clone_size: .; d_call: .; v_call: TRBV27; cdr3_aa: CASSFASEQYF; cdr3_nt: TGTGCCAGCAGTTTCGCGTCCGAGCAGTACTTC
j_call: TRBJ2-5; cdr3_length: 14; clone_size: .; d_call: TRBD2; v_call: TRBV7-9; cdr3_aa: CASSSPSGQETQYF; cdr3_nt: TGTGCCAGCAGCTCGCCTAGCGGACAAGAGACCCAGTACTTC
j_call: TRBJ2-5; cdr3_length: 16; clone_size: .; d_call: TRBD2; v_call: TRBV9; cdr3_aa: CASSVGLAGVLETQYF; cdr3_nt: TGTGCCAGCAGCGTAGGGCTAGCGGGAGTTTTAGAGACCCAGTACTTC
j_call: TRBJ2-2; cdr3_length: 12; clone_size: few; d_call: .; v_call: TRBV28; cdr3_aa: CASNLDTGELFF; cdr3_nt: TGTGCCAGCAATCTCGACACCGGGGAGCTGTTTTTT
j_call: TRBJ2-2; cdr3_length: 15; clone_size: .; d_call: .; v_call: TRBV10-1; cdr3_aa: CASSESPLGTGELFF; cdr3_nt: TGCGCCAGCAGTGAGAGTCCGTTAGGAACCGGGGAGCTGTTTTTT